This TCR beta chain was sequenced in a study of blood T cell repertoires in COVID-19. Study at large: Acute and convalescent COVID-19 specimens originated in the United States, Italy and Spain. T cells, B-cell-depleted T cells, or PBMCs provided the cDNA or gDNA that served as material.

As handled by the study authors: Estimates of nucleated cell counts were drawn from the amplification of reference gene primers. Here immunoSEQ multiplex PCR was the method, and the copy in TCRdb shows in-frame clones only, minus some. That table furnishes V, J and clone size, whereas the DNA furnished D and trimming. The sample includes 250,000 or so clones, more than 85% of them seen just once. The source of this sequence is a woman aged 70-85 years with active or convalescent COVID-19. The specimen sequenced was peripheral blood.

CDR3 bases: TGTGCCAGCAGTTACTCGGGAGGGAGCGGCTACACCTTC. Translated: CASSYSGGSGYTF. The chain couples TRBV6-5 to TRBJ1-2; no clear D gene. CDR3 size: 13 residues. CDR1 and CDR2 (germline): MNHEY, SVGAGI. V shed 0 bases and J shed 8 bases, with 10 bases lying between them.